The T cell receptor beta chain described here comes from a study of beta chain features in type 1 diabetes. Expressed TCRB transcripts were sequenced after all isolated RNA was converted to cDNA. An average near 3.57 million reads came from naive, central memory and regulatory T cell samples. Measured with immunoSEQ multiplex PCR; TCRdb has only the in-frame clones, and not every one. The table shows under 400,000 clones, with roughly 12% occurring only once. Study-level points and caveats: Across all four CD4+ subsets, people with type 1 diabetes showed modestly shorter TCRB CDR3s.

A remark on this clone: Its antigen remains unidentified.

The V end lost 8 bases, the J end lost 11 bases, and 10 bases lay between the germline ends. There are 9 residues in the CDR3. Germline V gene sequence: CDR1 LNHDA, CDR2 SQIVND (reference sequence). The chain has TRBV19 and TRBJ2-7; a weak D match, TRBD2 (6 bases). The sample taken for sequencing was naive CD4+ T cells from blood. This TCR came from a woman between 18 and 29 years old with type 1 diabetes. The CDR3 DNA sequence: TGTGCCAGTCGTAGGGAGGAGTACTTC. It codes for CASRREEYF.